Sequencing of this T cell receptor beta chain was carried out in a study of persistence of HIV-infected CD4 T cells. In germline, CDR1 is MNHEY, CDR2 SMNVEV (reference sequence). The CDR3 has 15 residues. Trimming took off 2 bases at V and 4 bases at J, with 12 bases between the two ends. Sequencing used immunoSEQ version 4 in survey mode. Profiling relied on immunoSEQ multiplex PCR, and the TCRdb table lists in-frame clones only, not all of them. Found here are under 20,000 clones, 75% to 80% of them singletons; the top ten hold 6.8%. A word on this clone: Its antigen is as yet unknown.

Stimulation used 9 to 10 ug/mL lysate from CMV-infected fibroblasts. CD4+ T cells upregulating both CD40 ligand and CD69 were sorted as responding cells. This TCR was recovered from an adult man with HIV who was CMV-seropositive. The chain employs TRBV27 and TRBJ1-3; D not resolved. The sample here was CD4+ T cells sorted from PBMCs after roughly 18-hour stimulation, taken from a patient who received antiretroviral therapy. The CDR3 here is CASSLGKGSGNTIYF. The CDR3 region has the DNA TGTGCCAGCAGTTTAGGGAAGGGATCCGGAAACACCATATATTTT.